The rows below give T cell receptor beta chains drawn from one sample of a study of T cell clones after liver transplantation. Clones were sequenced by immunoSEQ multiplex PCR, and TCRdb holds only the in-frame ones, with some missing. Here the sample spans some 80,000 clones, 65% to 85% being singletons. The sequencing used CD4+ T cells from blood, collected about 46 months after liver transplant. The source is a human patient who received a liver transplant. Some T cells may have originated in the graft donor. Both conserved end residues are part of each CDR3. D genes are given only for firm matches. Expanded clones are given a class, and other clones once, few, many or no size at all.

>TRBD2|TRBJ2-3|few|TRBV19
TGTGCCAGTAGAGCGCGGGGGGCTAGCACAGATACGCAGTATTTT
CASRARGASTDTQYF
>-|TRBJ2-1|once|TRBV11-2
TGTGCCAGCAGCCTTTTAGGGGACTGGGACTACAATGAGCAGTTCTTC
CASSLLGDWDYNEQFF
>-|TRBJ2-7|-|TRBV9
TGTGCCAGCAGCGTAGGGCGGGACAGCTACTACGAGCAGTACTTC
CASSVGRDSYYEQYF
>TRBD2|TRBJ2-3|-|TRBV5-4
TGTGCCAGCAGCTCGGACCCTAGCGGGAGCGCAGATACGCAGTATTTT
CASSSDPSGSADTQYF
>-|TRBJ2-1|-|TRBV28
TGTGCCAGCAGTTTCCAGAATGAGCAGTTCTTC
CASSFQNEQFF
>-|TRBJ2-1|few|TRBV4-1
TGCGCCAGCAGCCAAGGCTTAATCAATGAGCAGTTCTTC
CASSQGLINEQFF
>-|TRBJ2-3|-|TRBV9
TGTGCCAGCAGCGTAGGATGGAGCGGACTTTCCACAGATACGCAGTATTTT
CASSVGWSGLSTDTQYF
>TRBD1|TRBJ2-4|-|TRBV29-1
TGCAGCGGACGACAGGGGGGGAACATTCAGTACTTC
CSGRQGGNIQYF
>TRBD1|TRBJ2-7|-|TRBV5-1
TGCGCCAGCAGCCTGGGACAGGCAGCGGGCGAGCAGTACTTC
CASSLGQAAGEQYF
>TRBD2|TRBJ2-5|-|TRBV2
TGTGCCAGCATCGGACTAGCGGGAGATTTGGAGACCCAGTACTTC
CASIGLAGDLETQYF
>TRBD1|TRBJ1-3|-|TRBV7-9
TGTGCCAGCAGCTTAGCGACAGGGCCGAGCTCTGGAAACACCATATATTTT
CASSLATGPSSGNTIYF
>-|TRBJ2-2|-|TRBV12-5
TGTGCTAGTGGTTTGACAGGCTCTCCCGGGGAGCTGTTTTTT
CASGLTGSPGELFF
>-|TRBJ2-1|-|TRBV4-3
TGCGCCAGCAGCCAAGACGATCAACTATCCGGGAATGAGCAGTTCTTC
CASSQDDQLSGNEQFF
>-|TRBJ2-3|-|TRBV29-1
TGCAGCGTTACCGGAGGGAACACAGATACGCAGTATTTT
CSVTGGNTDTQYF
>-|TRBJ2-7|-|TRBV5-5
TGTGCCAGCAGCTCCACTCGGGGGCGGGAGCCATACGAGCAGTACTTC
CASSSTRGREPYEQYF
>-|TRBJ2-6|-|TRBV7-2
TGTGCCAGCAGGATACAGGGAGGTGGGTCTGGGGCCAACGTCCTGACTTTC
CASRIQGGGSGANVLTF
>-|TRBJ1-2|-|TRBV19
TGTGCCAGTAGTTCGGGACTCGGCTATGGCTACACCTTC
CASSSGLGYGYTF
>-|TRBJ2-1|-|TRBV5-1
TGCGCCAGCAGCATGGGACACCGACTAGCCTACAATGAGCAGTTCTTC
CASSMGHRLAYNEQFF
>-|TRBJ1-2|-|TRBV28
TGTGCCAGCAGTTTATGGGGAATTACCTATGGCTACACCTTC
CASSLWGITYGYTF
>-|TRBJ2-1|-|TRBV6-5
TGTGCCAGTGCGAGGGACTCCTACAATGAGCAGTTCTTC
CASARDSYNEQFF
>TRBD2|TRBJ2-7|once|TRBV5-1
TGCGCCAGCAGCTCGCGACCGGGACTAGCGCACGAGCAGTACTTC
CASSSRPGLAHEQYF
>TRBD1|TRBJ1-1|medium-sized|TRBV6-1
TGTGCCAGCAGTGTAGGACAGGCCAGGGACACTGAAGCTTTCTTT
CASSVGQARDTEAFF
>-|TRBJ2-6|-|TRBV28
TGTGCCAGCACTTCGCAGGGATCTGGGGCCAACGTCCTGACTTTC
CASTSQGSGANVLTF
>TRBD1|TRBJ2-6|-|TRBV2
TGTGCCAGCAGTCTCGGACAGGGGAGGGCTGGGGCCAACGTCCTGACTTTC
CASSLGQGRAGANVLTF
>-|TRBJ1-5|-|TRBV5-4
TGTGCCAGCAGCTTGGACAGTAATCAGCCCCAGCATTTT
CASSLDSNQPQHF
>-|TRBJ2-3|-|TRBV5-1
TGCGCCAGCAGCTTGGCAGTAGTAGCGGAAGCCACAGATACGCAGTATTTT
CASSLAVVAEATDTQYF
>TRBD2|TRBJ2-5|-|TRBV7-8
TGTGCCAGCAGCCCAAGGCGTGGCGGGAGGCAGCCGGGGGAGACCCAGTACTTC
CASSPRRGGRQPGETQYF
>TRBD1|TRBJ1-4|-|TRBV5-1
TGCGCCAGCAGGGACAGGGGCCATGAAAAACTGTTTTTT
CASRDRGHEKLFF